This T cell receptor beta chain was recorded in a study of OX40 agonist ivuxolimab in advanced cancers. About the study: Patients received intravenous ivuxolimab every 2 weeks at 0.01 to 10 mg/kg. General study results and limits: Normalized T-cell clonal expansion was also low in a subset of nonresponders.

Details on this clone: Its specificity is not known.

Profiled with immunoSEQ multiplex PCR; TCRdb holds only in-frame clones, not every one. The sample includes approximately 82,000 clones, roughly 83% of them seen just once. The V end lost 4 bases, the J end lost 11 bases, and 17 bases lay between the germline ends. Germline V gives CDR1 SEHNR, CDR2 FQNEAQ (reference sequence). The CDR3 length is 13 residues. This specimen consisted of CD4+ or CD8+ T cells sorted from blood, obtained in a trial of the OX40 agonist ivuxolimab. The V gene is TRBV7-9, the J gene TRBJ1-1; possibly TRBD1 for D (6 bases). This receptor was obtained from an adult with an advanced solid tumor such as melanoma, head and neck, liver or kidney cancer. In DNA, the CDR3 is TGTGCCAGCAGCTACCGATCAGGGGAGCGGGCTTTCTTT. Translated: CASSYRSGERAFF.